This T cell receptor beta chain was sequenced during a study of T cell responses to AZD1222 COVID-19 vaccine. The germline CDR1 and CDR2 sequences are PRHDT and FYEKMQ (reference sequence). Trimming cost V 4 bases and J 4 bases; bases outside gene matches: 4. The CDR3 is 14 amino acids. Some clones are missing from TCRdb's copy, which holds only in-frame ones; the method was immunoSEQ multiplex PCR. The repertoire holds 110,000 or so clones, with 70% to 90% as singletons. A remark on this clone: The antigen is not known.

Second-dose intervals near 4 or 12 weeks were combined. Regarding the study as a whole: Nearly half of the spike-specific TCRs reportedly recognize variant regions that carry no mutations.

The clonotype comes from an adult who received the AZD1222 COVID-19 vaccine. The chain combines TRBV13 with TRBJ2-1; 7 bases map to TRBD2. The source was peripheral blood, collected 28 days after the second AZD1222 dose. For the CDR3, the DNA is TGTGCCAGCAGCTCGGGACTAAGGTACAATGAGCAGTTCTTC. It encodes CASSSGLRYNEQFF.